Below are 11 T cell receptor beta chains sequenced from a single sample in a study of T-cell memory formation after mild COVID-19. One entry per CDR3 protein results from TCRdb running MiXCR on the 5' RACE reads. Seen here are around 200,000 distinct CDR3 sequences, about 18% observed once, and the top ten hold roughly 3.9%. The sequenced sample consisted of PBMCs or a T cell subset sorted from them (not recorded which). Receptors originate from a man younger than 30 who had mild COVID-19 (a few samples of this study predate the infection). Cell type and time point are not known.

This clonotype came up once. The CDR3 DNA is TGCGCCAGCAGCCTCGGGGGGGGACGACCCCCGGGCTACACCTTC. This codes for CASSLGGGRPPGYTF. The genes are TRBV4-1 and TRBJ1-2, with D possibly being TRBD1 (5 bases). V shed 4 bases and J shed 8 bases, with 20 bases lying between them. In germline, CDR1 is MGHRA, CDR2 YSYEKL. The CDR3 is 15 residues long.

This clonotype was seen repeatedly, ten times or more. The chain uses TRBV5-1 and TRBJ1-1; 9 nucleotides match TRBD1. This CDR3 is 15 amino acids long. V lost 7 bases to trimming and J lost 4 bases; unmatched junction nucleotides: 11. Germline CDR1 is SGHRS and CDR2 is YFSETQ. CDR3 nucleotide sequence: TGCGCCAGCCTAGGGACAGGGAGCAAGGGCACTGAAGCTTTCTTT. Its translation: CASLGTGSKGTEAFF.

The chain uses TRBV6-5 and TRBJ2-1, with D perhaps TRBD2 (6 bases). The germline V gene has CDR1 MNHEY and CDR2 SVGAGI. Trimming removed 3 bases at V and 9 bases at J, with 12 bases between. This CDR3 has 13 amino acids. This CDR3 is CASSYLQAGEQFF. CDR3 sequence (DNA): TGTGCCAGCAGTTATCTCCAAGCGGGTGAGCAGTTCTTC.

The gene calls are TRBV12-3 or TRBV12-4 and TRBJ1-1; D gene uncertain. V was shortened by 3 bases and J by 5 bases, with 16 bases between the two germline ends. The CDR3 length is 15 residues. The CDR3 DNA reads TGTGCCAGCAGTTTGATGGGCGGGCAGATAACTGAAGCTTTCTTT. It codes for CASSLMGGQITEAFF.

V usage is TRBV3-1 and J usage is TRBJ1-5; tentatively, D is TRBD1 (6 bases). V dropped 5 bases and J dropped 2 bases, with 16 bases sitting between them. CDR1 and CDR2 from the germline V gene are LGHDT and YNNKEL (reference sequence). This CDR3 has 16 residues. The DNA for the CDR3 is TGTGCCAGCAGCGCGACAGGTTACCGGGGCAATCAGCCCCAGCATTTT. Residues: CASSATGYRGNQPQHF.

This clonotype appeared a few times. The V and J genes are TRBV6-5 and TRBJ1-6; D is unresolved. The CDR3 has 15 amino acids. V was trimmed by 0 bases and J by 7 bases, leaving 10 bases between them. The germline CDR1 and CDR2 sequences are MNHEY and SVGAGI. Here the CDR3 DNA reads TGTGCCAGCAGTTACTCGCGGGGTGGGAATTCACCCCTCCACTTT. It codes for CASSYSRGGNSPLHF.

The CDR3 coding sequence is TGTGCCAGCAGTCCCAGCCGGGTCTACGAGCAGTACTTC. Translated: CASSPSRVYEQYF. V is TRBV7-2 and J is TRBJ2-7; D is unclear. Trimming took 6 bases from V and 3 from J, leaving 12 bases between them. Per germline, CDR1 SGHTA and CDR2 FQGNSA. CDR3 length: 13 amino acids.

This clonotype appeared a few times. The J gene is TRBJ2-1, the V gene TRBV20-1; 9 bases fit TRBD2. The CDR3 extends over 13 amino acids. CDR1 and CDR2 from the germline V gene are DFQATT and SNEGSKA (reference sequence). V was pared by 3 bases and J by 9 bases, with 6 bases of the junction left unmatched. The chain's CDR3 is CSASPAGGPEQFF. DNA for the CDR3: TGCAGTGCTAGTCCAGCGGGGGGTCCTGAGCAGTTCTTC.

This clonotype was counted only a few times. The rearrangement uses TRBV7-9 and TRBJ2-5; no clear D gene. CDR1 and CDR2 (germline): SEHNR, FQNEAQ (reference sequence). The CDR3 consists of 12 residues. The V end lost 5 bases, the J end lost 8 bases, and 12 bases lay between the germline ends. The CDR3 coding sequence is TGTGCCAGCAGCCAAACCGTGGGAACCCAGTACTTC. Residues: CASSQTVGTQYF.

The chain uses TRBV6-5 and TRBJ1-3; no clear D gene. Germline CDR1 and CDR2: MNHEY and SVGAGI. This CDR3 contains 15 residues. The V and J ends lost 4 bases and 0 bases respectively, with 10 bases between them. The CDR3 reads CASSSPRISGNTIYF. CDR3 nucleotide sequence: TGTGCCAGCAGTTCCCCGCGGATCTCTGGAAACACCATATATTTT.

This clonotype has at least ten counts. V is TRBV12-3 or TRBV12-4 and J is TRBJ2-3; TRBD2 matches 10 bases. CDR3 size: 16 residues. The V segment lost 5 bases and the J segment 2 bases; nucleotides outside the gene matches: 7. CDR3 protein: CASSIWTSGVTDTQYF. CDR3 DNA sequence: TGTGCCAGCAGTATCTGGACTAGCGGAGTCACAGATACGCAGTATTTT.